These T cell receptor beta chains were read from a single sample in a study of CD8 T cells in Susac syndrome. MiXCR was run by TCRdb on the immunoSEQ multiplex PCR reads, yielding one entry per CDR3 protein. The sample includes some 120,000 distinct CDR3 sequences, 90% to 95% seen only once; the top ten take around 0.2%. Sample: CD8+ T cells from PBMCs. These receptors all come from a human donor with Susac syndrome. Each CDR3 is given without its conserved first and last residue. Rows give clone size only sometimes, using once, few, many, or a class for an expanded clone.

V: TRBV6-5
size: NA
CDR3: ASSSIADSYEQY

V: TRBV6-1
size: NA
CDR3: ASSTGLAGGPGELF

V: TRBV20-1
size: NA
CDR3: SAKDPRGAGYEQY

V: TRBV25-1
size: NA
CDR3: ASSEAGARRSGYT

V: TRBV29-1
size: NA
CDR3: SVWSGGWYGYT

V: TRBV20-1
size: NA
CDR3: SARTVRTGELF

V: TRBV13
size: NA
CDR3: ASSFRSADYEQY

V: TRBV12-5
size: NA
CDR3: ASGLSSAYEQY

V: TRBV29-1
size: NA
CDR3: SAYPGQGASDYGYT

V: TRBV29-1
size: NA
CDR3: SVEPILAGATYEQY

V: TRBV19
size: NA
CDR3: ASSPPSYGYT

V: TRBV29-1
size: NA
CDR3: SVEGGSGANVLT

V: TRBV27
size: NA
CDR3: ASSLSGQGLAYEQY

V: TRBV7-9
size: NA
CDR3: ASSLGRGDINYGYT

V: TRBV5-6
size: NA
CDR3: ASSWGTSGFKETQY

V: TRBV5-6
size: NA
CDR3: ASSFGQTEAF

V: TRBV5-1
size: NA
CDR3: ASSLEASREETQY

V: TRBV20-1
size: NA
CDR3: SALAGNTGELF

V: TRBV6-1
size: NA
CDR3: ASSEEGFKQPQH

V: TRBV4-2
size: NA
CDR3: ASSQVRTSGSHEQY

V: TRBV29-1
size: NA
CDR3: SVGAFESGKSTDTQY

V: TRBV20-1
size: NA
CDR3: SARDWGARGEKLF

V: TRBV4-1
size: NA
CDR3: ASSQEVRAEIAKNIQY

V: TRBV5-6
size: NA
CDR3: ASSSDLLNSGNTIY

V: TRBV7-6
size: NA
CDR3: ASSLGGHYYEQY

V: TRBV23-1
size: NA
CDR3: ASSHPTGTKYGYT

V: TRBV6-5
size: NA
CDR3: ATRTIYNEQF

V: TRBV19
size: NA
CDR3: ASSNPFAEQF

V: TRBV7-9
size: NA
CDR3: ASSLGLSTGNEQF

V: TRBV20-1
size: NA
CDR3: SAAIWGEPGPDQETQY

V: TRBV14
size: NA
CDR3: ASSPRGVREQF

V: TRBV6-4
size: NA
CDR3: ASSRSGGDTGELF

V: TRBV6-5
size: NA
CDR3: ASRRTTGTNYEQY

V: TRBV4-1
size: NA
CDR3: ASSQGAGADTQY

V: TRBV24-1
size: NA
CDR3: ATSEQFTGELF

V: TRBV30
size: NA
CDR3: AWISLLGISTEAF

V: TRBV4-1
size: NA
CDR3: ASSQALGTGELF

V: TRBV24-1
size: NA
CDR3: ATSNSAYEQY

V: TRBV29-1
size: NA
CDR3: SVLLAGGLYNEQF

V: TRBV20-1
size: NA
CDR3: STGQAGGGELF

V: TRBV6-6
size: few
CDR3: ASSYDTEAF

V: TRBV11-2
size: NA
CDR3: ASSPQSQGSTEAF

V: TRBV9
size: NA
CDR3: ASSGEGLAGEKLF

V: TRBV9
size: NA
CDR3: ASSVSGANVLT

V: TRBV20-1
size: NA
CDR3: SAPIIAGGTDTQY

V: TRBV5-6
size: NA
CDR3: ASSFEGNYGYT

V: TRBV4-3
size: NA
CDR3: ASSQEWENTEAF

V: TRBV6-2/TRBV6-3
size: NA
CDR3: ASTYGPQVAAF

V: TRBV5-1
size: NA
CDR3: ASSLAGDGSYEQY

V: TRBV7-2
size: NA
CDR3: ASSLPRTGISIQY

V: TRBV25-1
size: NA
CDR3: ASSEGGRGTGNTIY

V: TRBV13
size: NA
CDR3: ASSLALAGPTDTQY